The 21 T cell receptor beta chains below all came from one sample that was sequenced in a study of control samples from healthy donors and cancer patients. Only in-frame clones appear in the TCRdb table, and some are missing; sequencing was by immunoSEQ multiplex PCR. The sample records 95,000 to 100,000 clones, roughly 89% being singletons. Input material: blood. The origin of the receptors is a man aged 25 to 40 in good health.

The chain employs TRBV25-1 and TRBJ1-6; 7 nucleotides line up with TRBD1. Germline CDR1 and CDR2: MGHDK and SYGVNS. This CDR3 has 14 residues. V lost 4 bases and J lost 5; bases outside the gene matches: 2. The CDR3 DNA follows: TGTGCCAGCAGTGCGACAGGGAATAATTCACCCCTCCACTTT. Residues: CASSATGNNSPLHF.

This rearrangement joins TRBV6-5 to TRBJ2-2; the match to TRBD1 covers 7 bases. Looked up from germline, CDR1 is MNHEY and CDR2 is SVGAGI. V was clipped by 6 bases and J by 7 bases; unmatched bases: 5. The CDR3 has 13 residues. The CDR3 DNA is TGTGCCAGCAGGTACAGGGGATACGGGGAGCTGTTTTTT. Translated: CASRYRGYGELFF.

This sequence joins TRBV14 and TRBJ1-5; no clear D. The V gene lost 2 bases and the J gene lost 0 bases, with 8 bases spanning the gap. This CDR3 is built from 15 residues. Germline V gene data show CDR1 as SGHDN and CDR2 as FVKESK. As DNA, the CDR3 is TGTGCCAGCAGCCAATTTTATGATAGCAATCAGCCCCAGCATTTT. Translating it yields CASSQFYDSNQPQHF.

The CDR3 loop is CASSRGTANTEAFF. CDR3 nucleotides: TGTGCCAGCAGCCGAGGGACAGCGAACACTGAAGCTTTCTTT. This chain joins TRBV7-9 and TRBJ1-1; TRBD1 aligns across 7 bases. Germline lookup yields CDR1 SEHNR and CDR2 FQNEAQ (reference sequence). With V trimmed by 5 bases and J by 1 base, 4 bases remained unmatched. The CDR3 extends over 14 amino acids.

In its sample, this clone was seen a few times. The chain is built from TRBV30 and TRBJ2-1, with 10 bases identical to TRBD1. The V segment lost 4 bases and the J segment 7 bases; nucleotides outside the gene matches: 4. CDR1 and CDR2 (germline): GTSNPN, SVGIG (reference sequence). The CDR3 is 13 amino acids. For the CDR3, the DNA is TGTGCCTGGACCCGGGACAGGGGAAATGAGCAGTTCTTC. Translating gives CAWTRDRGNEQFF.

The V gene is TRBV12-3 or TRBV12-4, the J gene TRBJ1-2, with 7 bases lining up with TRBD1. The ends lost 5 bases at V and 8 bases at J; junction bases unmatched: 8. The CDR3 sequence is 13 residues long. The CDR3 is CASSPDRADGYTF. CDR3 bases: TGTGCCAGCAGTCCAGACAGGGCGGACGGCTACACCTTC.

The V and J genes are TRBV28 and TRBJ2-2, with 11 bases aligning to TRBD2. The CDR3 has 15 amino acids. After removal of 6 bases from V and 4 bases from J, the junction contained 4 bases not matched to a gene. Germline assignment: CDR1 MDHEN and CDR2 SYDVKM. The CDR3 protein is CASSHSGRATGELFF. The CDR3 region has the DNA TGTGCCAGCAGCCATAGCGGGAGGGCCACCGGGGAGCTGTTTTTT.

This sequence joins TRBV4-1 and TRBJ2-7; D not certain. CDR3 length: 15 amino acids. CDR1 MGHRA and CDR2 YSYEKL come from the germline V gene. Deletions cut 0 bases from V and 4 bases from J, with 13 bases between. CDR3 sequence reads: CASSQEVGVGYEQYV. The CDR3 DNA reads TGCGCCAGCAGCCAAGAAGTGGGTGTGGGATACGAGCAGTACGTC.

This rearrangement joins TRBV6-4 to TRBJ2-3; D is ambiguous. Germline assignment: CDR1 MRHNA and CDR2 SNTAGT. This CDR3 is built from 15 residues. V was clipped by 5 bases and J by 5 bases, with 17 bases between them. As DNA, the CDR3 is TGTGCCAGCAGTAGAACCATCCTTCGAGGAGATACGCAGTATTTT. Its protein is CASSRTILRGDTQYF.

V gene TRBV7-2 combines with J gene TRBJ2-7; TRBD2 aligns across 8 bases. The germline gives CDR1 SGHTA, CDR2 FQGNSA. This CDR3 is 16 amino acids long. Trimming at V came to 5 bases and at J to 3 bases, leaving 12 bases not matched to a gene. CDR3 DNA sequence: TGTGCCAGCAGCCCAGAGGGGAGCGGGAGTCGCTACGAGCAGTACTTC. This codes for CASSPEGSGSRYEQYF.

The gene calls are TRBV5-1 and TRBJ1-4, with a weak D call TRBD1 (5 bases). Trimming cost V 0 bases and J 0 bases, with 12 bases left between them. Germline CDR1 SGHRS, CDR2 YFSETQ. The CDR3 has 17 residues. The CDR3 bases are TGCGCCAGCAGCTTGGGGATGGGGGAACCAACTAATGAAAAACTGTTTTTT. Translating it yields CASSLGMGEPTNEKLFF. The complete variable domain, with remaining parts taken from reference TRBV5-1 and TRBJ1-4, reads KAGVTQTPRYLIKTRGQQVTLSCSPISGHRSVSWYQQTPGQGLQFLFEYFSETQRNKGNFPGRFSGRQFSNSRSEMNVSTLELGDSALYLCASSLGMGEPTNEKLFFGSGTQLSVL.

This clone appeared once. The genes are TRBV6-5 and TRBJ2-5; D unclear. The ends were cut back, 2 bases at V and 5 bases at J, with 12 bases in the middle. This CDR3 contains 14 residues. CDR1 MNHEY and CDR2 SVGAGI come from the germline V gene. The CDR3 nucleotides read TGTGCCAGCAGTTACGAGGCCAGGTTGGAGACCCAGTACTTC. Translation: CASSYEARLETQYF.

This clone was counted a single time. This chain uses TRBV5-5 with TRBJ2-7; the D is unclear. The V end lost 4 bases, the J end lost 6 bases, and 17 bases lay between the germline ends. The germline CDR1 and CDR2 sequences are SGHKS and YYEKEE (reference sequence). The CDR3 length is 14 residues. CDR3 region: CASSVPGSPREQYF. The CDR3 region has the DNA TGTGCCAGCAGCGTGCCTGGGTCTCCGCGCGAGCAGTACTTC.

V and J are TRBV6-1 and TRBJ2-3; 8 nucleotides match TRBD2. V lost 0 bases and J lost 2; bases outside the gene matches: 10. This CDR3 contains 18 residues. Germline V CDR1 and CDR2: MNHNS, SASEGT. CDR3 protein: CASSEAPGGHSSTDTQYF. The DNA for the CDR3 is TGTGCCAGCAGTGAAGCCCCGGGGGGGCATTCGTCCACAGATACGCAGTATTTT.

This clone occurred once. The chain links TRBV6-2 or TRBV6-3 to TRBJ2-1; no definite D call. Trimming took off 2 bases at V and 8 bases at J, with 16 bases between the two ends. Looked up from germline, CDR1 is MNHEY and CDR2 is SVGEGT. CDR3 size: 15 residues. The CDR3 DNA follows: TGTGCCAGCAGTTACACATTTTCTTATCCGGATGAGCAGTTCTTC. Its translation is CASSYTFSYPDEQFF.

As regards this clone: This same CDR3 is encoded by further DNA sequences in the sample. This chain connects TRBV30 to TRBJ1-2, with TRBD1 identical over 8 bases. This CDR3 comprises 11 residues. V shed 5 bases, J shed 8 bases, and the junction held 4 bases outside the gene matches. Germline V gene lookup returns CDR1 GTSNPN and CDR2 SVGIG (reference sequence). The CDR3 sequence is CAWQGAGGYTF. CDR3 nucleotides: TGTGCCTGGCAGGGGGCGGGGGGCTACACCTTC.

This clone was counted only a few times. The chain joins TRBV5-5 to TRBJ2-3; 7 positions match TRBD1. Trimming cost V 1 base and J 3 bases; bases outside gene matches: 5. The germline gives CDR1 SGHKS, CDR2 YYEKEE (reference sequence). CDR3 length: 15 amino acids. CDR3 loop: CASSLPQGETDTQYF. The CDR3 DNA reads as TGTGCCAGCAGCTTGCCGCAGGGGGAGACAGATACGCAGTATTTT.

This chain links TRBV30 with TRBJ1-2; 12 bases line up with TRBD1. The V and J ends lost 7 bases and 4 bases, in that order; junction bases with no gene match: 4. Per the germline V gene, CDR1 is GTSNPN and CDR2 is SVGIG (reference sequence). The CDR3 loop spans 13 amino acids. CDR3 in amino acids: CASGQGAVYGYTF. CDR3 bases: TGTGCCTCGGGACAGGGGGCGGTCTATGGCTACACCTTC.

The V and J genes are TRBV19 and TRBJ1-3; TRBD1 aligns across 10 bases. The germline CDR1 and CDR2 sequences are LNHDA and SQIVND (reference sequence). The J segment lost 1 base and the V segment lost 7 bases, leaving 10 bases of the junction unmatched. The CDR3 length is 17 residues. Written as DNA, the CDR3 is TGTGCCAGTACCCCCGGACAGGGGGTAGGTTCTGGAAACACCATATATTTT. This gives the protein CASTPGQGVGSGNTIYF.

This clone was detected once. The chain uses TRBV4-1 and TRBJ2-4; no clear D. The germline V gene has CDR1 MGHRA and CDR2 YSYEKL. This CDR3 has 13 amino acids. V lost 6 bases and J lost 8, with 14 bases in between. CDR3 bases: TGCGCCAGCAGTCCCGACCCCGGCGACATTCAGTACTTC. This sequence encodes CASSPDPGDIQYF.

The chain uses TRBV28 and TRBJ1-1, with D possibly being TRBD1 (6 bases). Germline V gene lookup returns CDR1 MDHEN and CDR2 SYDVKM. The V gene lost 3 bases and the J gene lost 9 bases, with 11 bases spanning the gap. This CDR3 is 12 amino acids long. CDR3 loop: CASSLGALKAFF. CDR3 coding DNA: TGTGCCAGCAGTTTGGGGGCTTTAAAAGCTTTCTTT.